These 19 T cell receptor beta chains originate from one sample sequenced in a study of T cells in women clearing cervical HPV infection. Using immunoSEQ multiplex PCR, the repertoire was profiled, and TCRdb retains in-frame clones only, with some absent. The repertoire table contains fewer than 25,000 clones. The specimen was blood buffy coat. The receptors were sampled from a woman aged 18 to 75 with a cervical HPV16 infection that either progressed to CIN3+ or cleared (not recorded which).

Points on this clone: The read terminates 3 residues ahead of where the CDR3 ends, so the germline J gene completes it. The V call is TRBV7-9, the J call TRBJ2-5; D perhaps matches TRBD2 (5 bases). The CDR3 sequence is 14 residues long. V lost 7 bases to trimming and J lost 0 bases, with 12 bases between them. The V gene's germline CDR1 is SEHNR and CDR2 FQNEAQ (reference sequence). Incomplete CDR3 DNA: TGTGCCAGCACCCGGGGTGCAGACCAAGAGACC. Amino acid sequence: CASTRGADQET. The entire CDR3 is CASTRGADQETQYF.

In regard to this clone: The CDR3 goes on 3 residues after the read ends, and that part is filled in from the germline J gene. This sequence joins TRBV20-1 and TRBJ2-3, with 7 bases lining up with TRBD2. Germline values: CDR1 DFQATT, CDR2 SNEGSKA (reference sequence). Trimming took 0 bases from V and 3 from J; bases not matched to a gene: 3. The CDR3 is made up of 14 amino acids. CDR3 bases read: TGCAGTGCTAGAGAGATTAGCGGGACAGATACG. Translating it yields CSAREISGTDT. The whole CDR3 sequence reads CSAREISGTDTQYF.

On this clone itself: The read ends 3 residues before the CDR3 terminus; that terminus is restored from the germline J gene. The J gene is TRBJ1-2, the V gene TRBV18; D may be TRBD1 (6 bases). Germline V gene data show CDR1 as KGHSH and CDR2 as LQKENI. The CDR3 is made up of 15 amino acids. The sequenced CDR3 bases are TGTGCCAGCTCACCGTTGACAGGCATATCGAACGAC. Protein sequence: CASSPLTGISND. The complete CDR3 sequence is CASSPLTGISNDYTF.

In the case of this clone: The read ends 3 residues early relative to the CDR3; the germline J gene fills the gap. The chain combines TRBV6-2 or TRBV6-3 with TRBJ1-4; 8 nucleotides agree with TRBD1. Trimming removed 2 bases from V and 5 bases from J; junction bases left unmatched: 4. Germline CDR1 MNHEY, CDR2 SVGEGT. This CDR3 comprises 15 residues. The CDR3 reads CASSYVPGGNEKLFF. CDR3 DNA, as far as it was read: TGTGCCAGCAGTTACGTTCCAGGGGGCAATGAAAAA.

CDR3 amino acids: CASSPSGVATEAFF. CDR3 DNA, as far as it was read: TGTGCCAGCAGCCCCTCAGGTGTTGCGACTGAA. V is TRBV7-6 and J is TRBJ1-1; D is ambiguous. The CDR3 end lies 3 residues beyond the end of the read and is filled in from the germline J gene. Germline lookup yields CDR1 SGHVS and CDR2 FNYEAQ. The CDR3 is made up of 14 amino acids. The V gene lost 5 bases and the J gene lost 5 bases, with 15 bases spanning the gap.

Points on this clone: From the germline J gene comes the end of the CDR3, since the read stops 3 residues before it. The V call is TRBV5-8, the J call TRBJ1-1, with D perhaps TRBD1 (6 bases). The CDR3 contains 13 residues. V lost 9 bases, J lost 5 bases, and 17 bases lay in between. Germline V lookup: CDR1 SGHTS, CDR2 YDEGEE. Incomplete CDR3 DNA: TGTGCCAACTATCACAGGGTAGGGACTGAA. Amino acid sequence: CANYHRVGTE. The full-length CDR3 reads as CANYHRVGTEAFF.

As regards this clone: The CDR3 end is not reached by the read, which stops 3 residues before it; the germline J gene fills it in. J is TRBJ1-1 and V is TRBV7-2; TRBD1 might be the D (6 bases). In germline, CDR1 is SGHTA, CDR2 FQGNSA. CDR3 length equals 14 residues. The germline V and J ends were trimmed by 6 bases and 1 base, with 12 bases remaining between them. The CDR3 region is CASRYGQTNTEAFF. The sequenced CDR3 bases are TGTGCCAGCAGATACGGACAGACGAACACTGAA.

The sequenced part of the CDR3 DNA is TGTGCCAGCAGCAGCACCGGGACACAATCATACAATGAG. It yields the protein CASSSTGTQSYNE. The full-length CDR3 reads as CASSSTGTQSYNEQFF. This chain connects TRBV14 to TRBJ2-1; D is possibly TRBD1 (6 bases). Read data end 3 residues before the CDR3 end; the end is taken from the germline J gene. CDR1 SGHDN and CDR2 FVKESK come from the germline V gene. Trimming left V 5 bases short and J 4 bases short, with 18 bases between. The CDR3 covers 16 residues.

On this clone: The sequence runs out 3 residues before the end of the CDR3; the remainder is reconstructed from the germline J gene. The J gene is TRBJ2-5, the V gene TRBV7-9, with 7 nucleotides matching TRBD2. V dropped 7 bases and J dropped 4; count of bases not matched to a gene: 9. Germline CDR1 and CDR2: SEHNR and FQNEAQ (reference sequence). The CDR3 consists of 14 residues. The CDR3 DNA, read in part, is TGTGCCAGCAAACAAGCGGGGCCTCGAGAGACC. Its protein product is CASKQAGPRET. The CDR3 reads in full as CASKQAGPRETQYF. Full variable domain (missing parts from reference TRBV7-9 and TRBJ2-5): DTGVSQNPRHKITKRGQNVTFRCDPISEHNRLYWYRQTLGQGPEFLTYFQNEAQLEKSRLLSDRFSAERPKGSFSTLEIQRTEQGDSAMYLCASKQAGPRETQYFGPGTRLLVL.

Concerning this clone itself: The read ends 3 residues early relative to the CDR3; the germline J gene fills the gap. The chain couples TRBV5-1 to TRBJ1-1; possibly TRBD1 for D (5 bases). This CDR3 comprises 16 residues. Germline lookup yields CDR1 SGHRS and CDR2 YFSETQ. The V gene lost 0 bases and the J gene lost 0 bases, with 12 bases spanning the gap. This CDR3 is CASSLGQTLMNTEAFF. The covered CDR3 bases are TGCGCCAGCAGCTTGGGACAGACCCTCATGAACACTGAA. The full variable domain, rest sourced from reference TRBV5-1 and TRBJ1-1, is KAGVTQTPRYLIKTRGQQVTLSCSPISGHRSVSWYQQTPGQGLQFLFEYFSETQRNKGNFPGRFSGRQFSNSRSEMNVSTLELGDSALYLCASSLGQTLMNTEAFFGQGTRLTVV.

In the case of this clone: The DNA ends 3 residues before the CDR3 does, and the rest of the CDR3 is filled in from the germline J gene. The chain carries TRBV20-1 and TRBJ2-1; 10 bases are shared with TRBD1. CDR3 length equals 15 residues. Germline CDR1 is DFQATT and CDR2 is SNEGSKA (reference sequence). The V and J ends lost 5 bases and 7 bases, in that order; junction bases with no gene match: 11. The CDR3 loop reads CSAPTRDRGKNEQFF. CDR3 DNA (partial): TGCAGTGCTCCTACAAGGGACAGGGGTAAGAATGAG.

Partial CDR3 DNA: TGTGCCAGCAGCCCGCGACTCAATTCACCG. Translated, it gives CASSPRLNSP. The CDR3 in full is CASSPRLNSPLFF. The rearrangement joins TRBV13 to TRBJ2-2, with D hard to call. The read falls 3 residues short of the CDR3 end, and the missing part is taken from the germline J gene. Germline V gene data show CDR1 as PRHDT and CDR2 as FYEKMQ (reference sequence). This CDR3 is built from 13 residues.

Concerning this clone itself: The CDR3 is cut off 3 residues early in the read; its end comes from the germline J gene. At the DNA level, this CDR3 is encoded by other sequences in the same sample as well. The chain links TRBV7-9 to TRBJ1-2; D may be TRBD1 (6 bases). The CDR3 is made up of 15 amino acids. In germline, CDR1 is SEHNR, CDR2 FQNEAQ (reference sequence). The part of the CDR3 DNA that was read is TGTGCCAGCAGCCACCTCAGCGAGGGGGAGAGGGGC. Its translation: CASSHLSEGERG. From start to end, the CDR3 is CASSHLSEGERGYTF.

To note about this clone: The CDR3 end is not reached by the read, which stops 3 residues before it; the germline J gene fills it in. The J gene is TRBJ1-6, the V gene TRBV5-5, with D perhaps TRBD1 (5 bases). The ends were cut back, 2 bases at V and 10 bases at J, with 13 bases in the middle. The CDR3 contains 14 residues. The germline V gene has CDR1 SGHKS and CDR2 YYEKEE (reference sequence). This CDR3 reads CASSFGGFKSPLHF. Partial CDR3 DNA: TGTGCCAGCAGCTTTGGGGGGTTCAAGTCACCC. Combining the CDR3 with reference TRBV5-5 and TRBJ1-6 gives the whole variable domain DAGVTQSPTHLIKTRGQQVTLRCSPISGHKSVSWYQQVLGQGPQFIFQYYEKEERGRGNFPDRFSARQFPNYSSELNVNALLLGDSALYLCASSFGGFKSPLHFGNGTRLTVT.

On this clone: The read falls 3 residues short of the CDR3 end, and the missing part is taken from the germline J gene. This rearrangement joins TRBV30 to TRBJ1-2; D uncertain. Per germline, CDR1 GTSNPN and CDR2 SVGIG (reference sequence). There are 13 residues in the CDR3. The CDR3 bases that were read are TGTGCCGCGACGCCCCACGAGGGCCGGGGC. It encodes CAATPHEGRG. The complete CDR3 reads CAATPHEGRGYTF.

Details on this clone: Sequencing ends 3 residues short of the CDR3 end; the germline J gene provides the rest. This rearrangement joins TRBV18 to TRBJ2-7; 8 nucleotides match TRBD2. V was pared by 1 base and J by 5 bases, with 7 bases of the junction left unmatched. The CDR3 extends over 15 amino acids. Per the germline V gene, CDR1 is KGHSH and CDR2 is LQKENI. Here the CDR3 reads CASSPRYSGTHEQYF. CDR3 bases read: TGTGCCAGCTCACCACGGTATAGCGGGACCCACGAG.

The CDR3 here is CASTATFAPTDTQYF. Incomplete CDR3 DNA: TGTGCCAGCACCGCTACCTTTGCGCCCACAGATACG. J is TRBJ2-3 and V is TRBV5-4; D is unclear. The read terminates 3 residues before the CDR3 end, so the remaining end is supplied by the germline J gene. V was pared by 6 bases and J by 2 bases, with 16 bases between. Germline assignment: CDR1 SGHNT and CDR2 YYREEE (reference sequence). The CDR3 has 15 amino acids.

On this clone itself: The read ends 3 residues early relative to the CDR3; the germline J gene fills the gap. The genes are TRBV2 and TRBJ1-2; 9 nucleotides match TRBD1. CDR3 length: 14 amino acids. In germline, CDR1 is SNHLY, CDR2 FYNNEI. The part of the CDR3 DNA that was read is TGTGCCAGCAGGCCGGGACAGGGTCCCTACGAC. It is translated as CASRPGQGPYD. The CDR3 as a whole reads CASRPGQGPYDYTF.

Notes on this clone: The CDR3 goes on 3 residues after the read ends, and that part is filled in from the germline J gene. This sample also contains other DNA sequences that code for the same CDR3. The V call is TRBV7-6, the J call TRBJ1-3; TRBD1 aligns across 12 bases. CDR3 size: 16 residues. J was trimmed by 4 bases and V by 2 bases; bases with no gene match: 3. Germline CDR1 reads SGHVS; CDR2 reads FNYEAQ. The sequenced CDR3 bases are TGTGCCAGCAGCTTACCGGGACAGGGGGCAGGAAACACC. Translating it yields CASSLPGQGAGNT. The whole CDR3 is CASSLPGQGAGNTIYF.